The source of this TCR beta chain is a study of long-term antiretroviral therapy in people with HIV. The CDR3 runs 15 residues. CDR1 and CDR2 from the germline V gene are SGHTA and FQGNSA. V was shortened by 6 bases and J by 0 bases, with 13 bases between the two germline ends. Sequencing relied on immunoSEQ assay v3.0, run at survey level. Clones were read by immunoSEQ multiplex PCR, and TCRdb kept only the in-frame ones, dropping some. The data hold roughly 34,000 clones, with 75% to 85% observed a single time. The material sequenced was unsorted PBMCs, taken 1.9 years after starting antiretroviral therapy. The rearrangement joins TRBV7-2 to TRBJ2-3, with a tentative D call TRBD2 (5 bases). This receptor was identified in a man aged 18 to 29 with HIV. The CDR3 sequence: CASRKRRSSTDTQYF. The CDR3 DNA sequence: TGTGCCAGCAGGAAACGGAGGTCAAGCACAGATACGCAGTATTTT. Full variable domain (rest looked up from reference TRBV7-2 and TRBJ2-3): GAGVSQSPSNKVTEKGKDVELRCDPISGHTALYWYRQSLGQGLEFLIYFQGNSAPDKSGLPSDRFSAERTGGSVSTLTIQRTQQEDSAVYLCASRKRRSSTDTQYFGPGTRLTVL.